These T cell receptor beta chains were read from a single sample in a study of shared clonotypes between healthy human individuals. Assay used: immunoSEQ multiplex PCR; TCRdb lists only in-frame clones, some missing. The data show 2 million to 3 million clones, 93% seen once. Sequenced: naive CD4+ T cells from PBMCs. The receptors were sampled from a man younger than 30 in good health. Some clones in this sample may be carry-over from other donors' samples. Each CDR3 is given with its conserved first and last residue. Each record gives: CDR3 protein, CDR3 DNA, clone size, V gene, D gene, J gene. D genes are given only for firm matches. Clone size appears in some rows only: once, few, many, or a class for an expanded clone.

CASSLSWGDYEQYF TGTGCCAGCAGCTTAAGTTGGGGCGATTACGAGCAGTACTTC NA TRBV7-2 NA TRBJ2-7
CASSPRFKAPDTGWCQPQHF TGTGCCAGCAGCCCTCGTTTCAAGGCCCCAGATACCGGCTGGTGTCAGCCCCAGCATTTT NA TRBV21-1 NA TRBJ1-5
CASSMTSGGIYEQYF TGCGCCAGCAGTATGACTAGCGGGGGGATCTACGAGCAGTACTTC NA TRBV10-1 TRBD2 TRBJ2-7
CASSPYGQTNNSPLHF TGTGCCAGCAGTCCTTACGGACAGACTAATAATTCACCCCTCCACTTT NA TRBV28 NA TRBJ1-6
CASSDAVYGYTF TGCGCCAGCAGCGATGCAGTCTATGGCTACACCTTC NA TRBV5-1 NA TRBJ1-2
CASSLAAGDWYEQYF TGCGCCAGCAGCTTGGCTGCAGGGGATTGGTACGAGCAGTACTTC NA TRBV5-1 NA TRBJ2-7
CASSSRTDEQYF TGTGCCAGCAGTTCCCGGACGGACGAGCAGTACTTC NA TRBV28 NA TRBJ2-7
CATSIRKETQYF TGTGCCACCAGCATTAGGAAAGAGACCCAGTACTTC NA TRBV15 NA TRBJ2-5
CASAGRAMSSYEQYF TGTGCCAGCGCCGGCCGGGCGATGAGCTCCTACGAGCAGTACTTC once TRBV27 NA TRBJ2-7
CASRPRGDSSYEQYF TGTGCCAGCAGACCCCGCGGGGATAGCTCCTACGAGCAGTACTTC NA TRBV6-5 NA TRBJ2-7
CASSSDSTQETQYF TGCGCCAGCAGCTCAGACAGCACACAAGAGACCCAGTACTTC NA TRBV5-1 NA TRBJ2-5
CASSLVSGPTDTQYF TGTGCCAGCAGCTTGGTTTCAGGCCCGACAGATACGCAGTATTTT NA TRBV7-9 NA TRBJ2-3
CASSVVFATNEKLFF TGTGCCAGCTCCGTCGTATTTGCAACTAATGAAAAACTGTTTTTT NA TRBV28 NA TRBJ1-4
CASSGQGAKGELFF TGTGCCAGCAGCGGACAGGGGGCAAAAGGGGAGCTGTTTTTT NA TRBV2 TRBD1 TRBJ2-2
CASSYFSGGTEAFF TGTGCCAGCAGTTACTTCAGTGGGGGCACTGAAGCTTTCTTT NA TRBV6-5 NA TRBJ1-1
CASSAPRTAGGMGGANVLTF TGTGCCAGCAGCGCCCCCCGGACAGCGGGAGGAATGGGCGGGGCCAACGTCCTGACTTTC NA TRBV9 TRBD2 TRBJ2-6
CASSNLAGGTGELFF TGTGCCAGCAGTAATTTAGCGGGAGGGACAGGGGAGCTGTTTTTT NA TRBV6-6 TRBD2 TRBJ2-2
CASGRGNGYTF TGTGCCAGCGGCCGGGGAAATGGCTACACCTTC few TRBV7-8 NA TRBJ1-2
CSVAPSFSGGTQYF TGCAGCGTTGCGCCCTCTTTTAGCGGCGGGACCCAGTACTTC NA TRBV29-1 NA TRBJ2-5
CASSSGQITYEQYF TGTGCCAGCAGCTCGGGACAAATAACCTACGAGCAGTACTTC NA TRBV7-2 NA TRBJ2-7
CASSPRETQYF TGTGCCAGCAGCCCGAGGGAGACCCAGTACTTC NA TRBV7-8 NA TRBJ2-5
CASSYSMGNTEAFF TGTGCCAGCAGTTACTCGATGGGGAACACTGAAGCTTTCTTT few TRBV6-5 NA TRBJ1-1
CASSLAAPNYGYTF TGCGCCAGCAGCTTGGCGGCACCTAACTATGGCTACACCTTC NA TRBV5-1 NA TRBJ1-2
CASRSMGGESYEQYF TGTGCCAGCAGGAGTATGGGAGGGGAGTCCTACGAGCAGTACTTC NA TRBV5-4 TRBD2 TRBJ2-7
CASSLAVWTGGVETQYF TGTGCCAGCAGCTTAGCGGTGTGGACAGGGGGCGTGGAGACCCAGTACTTC NA TRBV7-6 TRBD1 TRBJ2-5
CASRPWGTQETQYF TGTGCCAGCAGACCCTGGGGAACTCAAGAGACCCAGTACTTC NA TRBV6-5 NA TRBJ2-5
CASSEFLGGSGNTIYF TGTGCCAGCAGTGAATTTTTGGGAGGTTCTGGAAACACCATATATTTT NA TRBV6-1 NA TRBJ1-3
CASSHGRKSEAFF TGTGCCAGCAGCCATGGACGGAAGTCTGAAGCTTTCTTT few TRBV4-2 NA TRBJ1-1
CASSFLAGVNEQFF TGCGCCAGCAGCTTCCTAGCGGGAGTTAATGAGCAGTTCTTC NA TRBV5-1 TRBD2 TRBJ2-1
CASSSQGAAPSTDTQYF TGTGCCAGCAGTTCTCAAGGAGCGGCCCCTAGCACAGATACGCAGTATTTT NA TRBV28 NA TRBJ2-3
CASSLVHTGELFF TGTGCCAGCAGCTTGGTTCACACCGGGGAGCTGTTTTTT NA TRBV7-2 NA TRBJ2-2
CASSLREFNTEAFF TGTGCCAGCAGCTTAAGGGAGTTTAACACTGAAGCTTTCTTT NA TRBV7-8 NA TRBJ1-1
CASSLAQGGGEAFF TGTGCCAGCAGCTTGGCTCAGGGAGGTGGTGAAGCTTTCTTT NA TRBV7-9 NA TRBJ1-1
CASKSGNEKLFF TGTGCCAGCAAATCGGGGAATGAAAAACTGTTTTTT NA TRBV7-9 NA TRBJ1-4
CASRRDPNYGYTF TGTGCCAGTAGGAGGGACCCTAACTATGGCTACACCTTC NA TRBV19 NA TRBJ1-2
CSQAGGAGPYNEQFF TGCAGCCAAGCAGGAGGAGCTGGCCCCTACAATGAGCAGTTCTTC NA TRBV29-1 NA TRBJ2-1
CASSPATRPGQGKNRRKNIQYF TGTGCCAGCAGTCCCGCTACGCGACCGGGACAGGGGAAAAACCGTCGGAAAAACATTCAGTACTTC once TRBV28 TRBD1 TRBJ2-4
CASRFAGSDNEQFF TGTGCCAGCCGGTTCGCAGGGAGCGACAATGAGCAGTTCTTC NA TRBV28 NA TRBJ2-1
CASSLRALPNYGYTF TGTGCCAGCAGCTTGAGGGCCCTACCTAACTATGGCTACACCTTC NA TRBV7-2 NA TRBJ1-2
CASSFQGSYGNEKLFF TGTGCCAGCAGTTTTCAGGGATCTTACGGGAATGAAAAACTGTTTTTT NA TRBV27 NA TRBJ1-4
CASSFGRPSGANVLTF TGTGCCAGCAGTTTCGGCCGACCCTCTGGGGCCAACGTCCTGACTTTC NA TRBV28 NA TRBJ2-6
CASTGAVRPDTQYF TGTGCCAGCACAGGGGCAGTTCGACCAGATACGCAGTATTTT NA TRBV18 TRBD1 TRBJ2-3
CASSVDPGQDVSNIQYF TGTGCCAGCAGCGTCGACCCGGGACAGGACGTGTCAAACATTCAGTACTTC NA TRBV9 TRBD1 TRBJ2-4
CASSYRRGNQPQHF TGTGCCAGCAGTTACCGGAGGGGCAATCAGCCCCAGCATTTT NA TRBV6-5 NA TRBJ1-5
CASSQGQRFSHEQYF TGCGCCAGCAGCCAGGGGCAGCGGTTTTCACACGAGCAGTACTTC once TRBV4-1 NA TRBJ2-7
CASSQEFWNSNQPQHF TGCGCCAGCAGCCAAGAGTTCTGGAATAGCAATCAGCCCCAGCATTTT NA TRBV4-1 NA TRBJ1-5
CASSQPLGELYF TGCGCCAGCAGCCAACCGCTGGGAGAGCTGTACTTC NA TRBV4-1 NA TRBJ2-7
CAISEPQSAEGETQYF TGTGCCATCAGTGAGCCCCAAAGTGCCGAGGGGGAGACCCAGTACTTC NA TRBV10-3 NA TRBJ2-5
CASSPPGVLRETQYF TGTGCCAGCAGCCCCCCCGGTGTCCTCCGGGAGACCCAGTACTTC NA TRBV7-2 NA TRBJ2-5
CASSQAGAGSDAVKETQYF TGTGCCAGCAGCCAAGCCGGAGCAGGGTCGGATGCAGTTAAAGAGACCCAGTACTTC NA TRBV14 NA TRBJ2-5
CASSLALKGTGTGANVLTF TGTGCCAGCAGTTTAGCCCTAAAGGGGACAGGGACTGGGGCCAACGTCCTGACTTTC NA TRBV28 TRBD1 TRBJ2-6
CASSIQAFRAGQPQHF TGTGCCAGTAGTATCCAAGCCTTTCGGGCAGGGCAGCCCCAGCATTTT NA TRBV19 NA TRBJ1-5
CASSPVIYNEQFF TGTGCCAGCTCACCAGTAATTTACAATGAGCAGTTCTTC NA TRBV18 NA TRBJ2-1
CASSGYRVMDEKLFF TGTGCCAGCAGCGGATACAGGGTGATGGATGAAAAACTGTTTTTT few TRBV7-9 NA TRBJ1-4
CAWNEGATNEQFF TGTGCCTGGAATGAGGGGGCTACCAATGAGCAGTTCTTC NA TRBV30 TRBD1 TRBJ2-1
CASSPAARNTGELFF TGTGCCAGCAGCCCGGCGGCTCGGAACACCGGGGAGCTGTTTTTT NA TRBV9 NA TRBJ2-2
CASSEAGRPGGYTF TGTGCCAGCAGTGAAGCAGGACGGCCTGGGGGCTACACCTTC NA TRBV6-1 NA TRBJ1-2
CASSEGSWGGLLEKLFF TGTGCCAGCAGTGAAGGTTCCTGGGGGGGGCTGTTAGAAAAACTGTTTTTT NA TRBV6-1 NA TRBJ1-4